This section outlines one T cell receptor (beta chain) sequence together with its context. This entry is derived from a study of blood T cell repertoires in COVID-19. Participant ages covered about 18 to 100 years across 24 US areas. TCRdb's table, derived via immunoSEQ multiplex PCR, lists solely in-frame clones and lacks some. The table includes around 300,000 clones, 90% detected once. CDR3 length: 15 residues. The germline CDR1 and CDR2 sequences are MNHEY and SMNVEV (reference sequence). The junction had 11 bases not matched to a gene; V was cut back by 9 bases and J by 5 bases. Sequencing input: PBMCs or T cells enriched from blood (not recorded which). This TCR derives from a woman in her twenties or thirties who had recovered from COVID-19. The chain links TRBV27 to TRBJ1-2, with 11 bases that match TRBD1. The DNA of the CDR3 is TGTGCCAGTTCTCGCGGACAGGGGGCAAATTATGGCTACACCTTC. Translated: CASSRGQGANYGYTF.